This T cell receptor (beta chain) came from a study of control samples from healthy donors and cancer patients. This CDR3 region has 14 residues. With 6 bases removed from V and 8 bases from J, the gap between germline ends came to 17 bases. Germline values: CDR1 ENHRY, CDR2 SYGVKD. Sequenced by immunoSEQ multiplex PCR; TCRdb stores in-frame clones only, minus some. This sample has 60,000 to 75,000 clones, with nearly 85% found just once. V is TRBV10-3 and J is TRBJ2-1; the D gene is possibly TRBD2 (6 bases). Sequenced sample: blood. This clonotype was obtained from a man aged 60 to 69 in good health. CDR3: CAIRRERAHDEQFF. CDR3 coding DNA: TGTGCCATCAGACGGGAGAGGGCACACGATGAGCAGTTCTTC.